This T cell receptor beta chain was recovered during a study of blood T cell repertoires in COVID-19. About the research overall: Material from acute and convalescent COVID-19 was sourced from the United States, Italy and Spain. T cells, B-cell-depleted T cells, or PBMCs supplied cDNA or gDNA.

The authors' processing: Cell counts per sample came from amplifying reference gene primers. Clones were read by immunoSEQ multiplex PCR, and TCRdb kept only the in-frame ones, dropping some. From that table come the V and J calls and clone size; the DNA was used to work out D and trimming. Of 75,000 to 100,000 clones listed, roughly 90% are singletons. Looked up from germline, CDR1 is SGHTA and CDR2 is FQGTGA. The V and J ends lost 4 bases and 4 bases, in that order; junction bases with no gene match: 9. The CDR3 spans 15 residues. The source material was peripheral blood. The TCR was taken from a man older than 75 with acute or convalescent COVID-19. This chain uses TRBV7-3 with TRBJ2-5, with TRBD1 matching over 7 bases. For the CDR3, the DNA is TGTGCCAGCAGCTCATCCGGGACAGAGGCAGAGACCCAGTACTTC. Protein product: CASSSSGTEAETQYF.